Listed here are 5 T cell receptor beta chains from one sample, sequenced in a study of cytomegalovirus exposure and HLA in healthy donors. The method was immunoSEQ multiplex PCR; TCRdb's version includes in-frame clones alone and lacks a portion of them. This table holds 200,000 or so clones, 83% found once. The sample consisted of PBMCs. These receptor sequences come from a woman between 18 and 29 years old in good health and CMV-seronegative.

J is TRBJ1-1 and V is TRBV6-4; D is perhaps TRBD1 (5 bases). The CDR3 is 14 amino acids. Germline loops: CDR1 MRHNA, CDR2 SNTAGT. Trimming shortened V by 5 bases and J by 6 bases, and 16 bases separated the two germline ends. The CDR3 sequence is CASSYTGGSAEAFF. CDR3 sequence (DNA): TGTGCCAGCAGTTACACAGGCGGATCAGCTGAAGCTTTCTTT.

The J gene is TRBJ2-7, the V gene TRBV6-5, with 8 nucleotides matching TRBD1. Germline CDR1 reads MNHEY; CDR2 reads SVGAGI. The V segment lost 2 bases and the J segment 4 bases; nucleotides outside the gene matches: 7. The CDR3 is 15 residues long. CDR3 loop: CASSYEVTGGYEQYF. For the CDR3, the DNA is TGTGCCAGCAGTTACGAGGTTACAGGGGGTTACGAGCAGTACTTC.

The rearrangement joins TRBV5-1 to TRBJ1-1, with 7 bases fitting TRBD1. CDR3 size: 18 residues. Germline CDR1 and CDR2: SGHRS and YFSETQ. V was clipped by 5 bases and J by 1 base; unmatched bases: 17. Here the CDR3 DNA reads TGCGCCAGCAGTCACGGGGGCCGTGGCGGACAGGCGAACACTGAAGCTTTCTTT. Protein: CASSHGGRGGQANTEAFF.

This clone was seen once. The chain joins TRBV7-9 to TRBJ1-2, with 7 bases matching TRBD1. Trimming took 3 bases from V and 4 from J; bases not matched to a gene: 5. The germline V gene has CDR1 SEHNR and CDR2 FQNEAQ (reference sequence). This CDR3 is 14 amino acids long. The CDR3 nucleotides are TGTGCCAGCAGCTTGGGCCGGGACAGCTATGGCTACACCTTC. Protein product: CASSLGRDSYGYTF.

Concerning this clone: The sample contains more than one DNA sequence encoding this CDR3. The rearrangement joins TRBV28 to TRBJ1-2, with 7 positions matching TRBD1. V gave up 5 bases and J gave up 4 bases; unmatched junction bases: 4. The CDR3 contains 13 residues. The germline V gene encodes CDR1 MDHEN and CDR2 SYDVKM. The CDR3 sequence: CASSPGQSYGYTF. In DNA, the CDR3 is TGTGCCAGCAGTCCGGGACAGAGCTATGGCTACACCTTC.